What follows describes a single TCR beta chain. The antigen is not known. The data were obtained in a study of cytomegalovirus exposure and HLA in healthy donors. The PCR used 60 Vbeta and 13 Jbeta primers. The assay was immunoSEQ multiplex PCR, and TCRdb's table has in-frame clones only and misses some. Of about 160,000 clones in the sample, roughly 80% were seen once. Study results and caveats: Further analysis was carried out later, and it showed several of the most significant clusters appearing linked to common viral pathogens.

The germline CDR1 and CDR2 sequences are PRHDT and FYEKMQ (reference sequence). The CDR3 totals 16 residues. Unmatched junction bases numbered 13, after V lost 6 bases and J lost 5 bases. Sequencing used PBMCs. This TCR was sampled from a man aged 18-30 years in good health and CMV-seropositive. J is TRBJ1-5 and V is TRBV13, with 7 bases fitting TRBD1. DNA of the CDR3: TGTGCCAGCAGTAAGGCAGGGGGAGTGCCACATCAGCCCCAGCATTTT. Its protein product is CASSKAGGVPHQPQHF.